These 26 T cell receptor beta chains share one sample of origin, sequenced in a study of spatial heterogeneity in lung cancer. TCRdb independently ran MiXCR on the 5' RACE reads; one entry per CDR3 protein. The table has approximately 70,000 distinct CDR3 sequences, over 7% seen once. Time point meaning: blood at routine non-recurrence follow-up after resection. The material sequenced was PBMCs, taken at follow-up. The receptors come from a female donor with early-stage non-small cell lung cancer.

This clonotype has only a few counts. The chain links TRBV12-3 or TRBV12-4 to TRBJ2-3; tentatively, D is TRBD2 (7 bases). The CDR3 has 13 residues. V lost 9 bases, J lost 5 bases, and 15 bases lay in between. Here the CDR3 DNA reads TGTGCCAGTTTGGAGCGGGACATAGATACGCAGTATTTT. It specifies CASLERDIDTQYF.

This clonotype has only a few counts. The V and J genes are TRBV5-1 and TRBJ2-2, with D maybe TRBD1 (6 bases). The CDR3 loop spans 15 amino acids. Per germline, CDR1 SGHRS and CDR2 YFSETQ. Trimming removed 1 base from V and 5 bases from J, with 12 bases in between. For the CDR3, the DNA is TGCGCCAGCAGCTTGCAGGGGACCCTAACCGGGGAGCTGTTTTTT. It specifies CASSLQGTLTGELFF. The full variable domain, rest sourced from reference TRBV5-1 and TRBJ2-2, is KAGVTQTPRYLIKTRGQQVTLSCSPISGHRSVSWYQQTPGQGLQFLFEYFSETQRNKGNFPGRFSGRQFSNSRSEMNVSTLELGDSALYLCASSLQGTLTGELFFGEGSRLTVL.

This clonotype was observed at least ten times. The V and J genes are TRBV6-1 and TRBJ2-7; maybe TRBD1 (6 bases). V was shortened by 7 bases and J by 3 bases, with 13 bases between the two germline ends. CDR1 and CDR2 (germline): MNHNS, SASEGT. The CDR3 has 13 residues. Here the CDR3 reads CASISGRGYEQYF. The CDR3 bases are TGTGCCAGCATATCGGGCAGGGGCTACGAGCAGTACTTC.

In its sample, this clonotype ranks as medium-sized. J is TRBJ1-5 and V is TRBV7-9; 9 bases align to TRBD1. Germline V gene data show CDR1 as SEHNR and CDR2 as FQNEAQ (reference sequence). The CDR3 length is 13 residues. V dropped 5 bases and J dropped 7; count of bases not matched to a gene: 3. The CDR3 protein is CASSGTGWQPQHF. The CDR3 bases are TGTGCCAGCAGCGGGACAGGGTGGCAGCCCCAGCATTTT.

Many counts were recorded for this clonotype. This chain joins TRBV28 and TRBJ2-7; tentatively, D is TRBD2 (7 bases). This CDR3 region has 15 residues. V was clipped by 3 bases and J by 0 bases, with 12 bases between them. The germline CDR1 and CDR2 sequences are MDHEN and SYDVKM. The CDR3 protein is CASSLGGAGSYEQYF. The CDR3 nucleotides are TGTGCCAGCAGTTTGGGGGGGGCAGGCTCCTACGAGCAGTACTTC.

This clonotype has a count of ten or more. The genes are TRBV19 and TRBJ2-7, with D perhaps TRBD1 or TRBD2 (5 bases each). V dropped 6 bases and J dropped 0 bases, with 12 bases sitting between them. The CDR3 loop spans 14 amino acids. From germline, CDR1 is LNHDA and CDR2 SQIVND (reference sequence). CDR3 residues: CASSRDVSSYEQYF. The DNA for the CDR3 is TGTGCCAGTAGCCGGGACGTGAGCTCCTACGAGCAGTACTTC. Together with reference TRBV19 and TRBJ2-7, the CDR3 gives the full variable domain: DGGITQSPKYLFRKEGQNVTLSCEQNLNHDAMYWYRQDPGQGLRLIYYSQIVNDFQKGDIAEGYSVSREKKESFPLTVTSAQKNPTAFYLCASSRDVSSYEQYFGPGTRLTVT.

This clonotype appeared many times. The CDR3 region is CASSRSRGSYEQYF. CDR3 DNA: TGTGCCAGTAGTAGATCTAGGGGGAGTTACGAGCAGTACTTC. The rearrangement uses TRBV19 and TRBJ2-7; perhaps TRBD1 as D (6 bases). CDR3 length equals 14 residues. CDR1 and CDR2 from the germline V gene are LNHDA and SQIVND (reference sequence). The V and J ends lost 4 bases and 4 bases respectively, with 14 bases between them.

The chain uses TRBV20-1 and TRBJ2-5; D uncertain. CDR3 length: 15 amino acids. Germline values: CDR1 DFQATT, CDR2 SNEGSKA (reference sequence). The V and J ends lost 4 bases and 3 bases respectively, with 18 bases between them. The CDR3: CSAIASGYIEETQYF. The CDR3 DNA is TGCAGTGCTATCGCTAGTGGGTATATCGAAGAGACCCAGTACTTC.

This clonotype was seen repeatedly, ten times or more. V is TRBV12-3 or TRBV12-4 and J is TRBJ1-2; D uncertain. This CDR3 has 15 amino acids. V was pared by 3 bases and J by 0 bases, with 11 bases between. CDR3 sequence: CASSFGKRANYGYTF. The CDR3 DNA follows: TGTGCCAGCAGTTTCGGGAAGCGGGCTAACTATGGCTACACCTTC.

This clonotype was seen repeatedly, ten times or more. This chain uses TRBV2 with TRBJ1-1; D remains unclear. V gave up 10 bases and J gave up 0 bases, with 12 bases separating them. The CDR3 has 13 residues. Germline lookup yields CDR1 SNHLY and CDR2 FYNNEI. The CDR3, as DNA: TGTGCCACTAAGCCCCGAGTGAACACTGAAGCTTTCTTT. It specifies CATKPRVNTEAFF.

At least ten counts were recorded for this clonotype. V and J are TRBV29-1 and TRBJ2-3; the D call may be TRBD1 or TRBD2 (5 bases each). The CDR3 has 14 residues. With 1 base removed from V and 0 bases from J, the gap between germline ends came to 8 bases. Germline assignment: CDR1 SQVTM and CDR2 ANQGSEA. CDR3 in DNA: TGCAGCGTTGAAGCGGGACCTAGCACAGATACGCAGTATTTT. Protein product: CSVEAGPSTDTQYF.

J is TRBJ1-2 and V is TRBV12-3 or TRBV12-4, with D possibly being TRBD1 (5 bases). The length of the CDR3 is 16 residues. Trimming removed 6 bases from V and 2 bases from J, with 19 bases in between. This CDR3 is CASSRGRASGNYGYTF. CDR3 DNA sequence: TGTGCCAGCAGCCGCGGCAGGGCGTCGGGGAACTATGGCTACACCTTC.

This clonotype was detected many times. The chain couples TRBV10-1 to TRBJ2-2, with TRBD1 matching 9 bases. Trimming took 6 bases from V and 6 from J; bases not matched to a gene: 8. The germline CDR1 and CDR2 sequences are WNHNN and SYGVQD (reference sequence). The CDR3 covers 15 residues. Written as DNA, the CDR3 is TGCGCCAGCAGACAGGGACAGGGAAACGCCGGGGAGCTGTTTTTT. Its translation is CASRQGQGNAGELFF.

The V gene is TRBV13, the J gene TRBJ2-3; D is perhaps TRBD1 (6 bases). This CDR3 contains 15 residues. Germline loops: CDR1 PRHDT, CDR2 FYEKMQ (reference sequence). V lost 2 bases to trimming and J lost 4 bases, with 13 bases between them. The CDR3 is CASSLRAPGADTQYF. The CDR3 DNA is TGTGCCAGCAGCTTAAGAGCCCCAGGGGCAGATACGCAGTATTTT.

The table lists this clonotype with many counts. The rearrangement joins TRBV5-1 to TRBJ2-7, with 8 bases identical to TRBD2. The CDR3 consists of 16 residues. The V gene end was trimmed by 0 bases and the J gene end by 2 bases; junction bases not matched to a gene: 7. Germline V gene data show CDR1 as SGHRS and CDR2 as YFSETQ. This CDR3 reads CASSLATGLAAYEQYF. The DNA of the CDR3 is TGCGCCAGCAGCTTGGCCACCGGACTAGCAGCCTACGAGCAGTACTTC.

This clonotype was recorded many times. V gene TRBV10-3 combines with J gene TRBJ2-1; the D call may be TRBD1 or TRBD2 (5 bases each). The germline V and J ends were trimmed by 8 bases and 2 bases, with 16 bases remaining between them. Per the germline V gene, CDR1 is ENHRY and CDR2 is SYGVKD. The CDR3 runs 15 residues. CDR3 bases: TGTGCCATCGGGGGTGCGACAGCTACCTACAATGAGCAGTTCTTC. Translating it yields CAIGGATATYNEQFF.

This clonotype was seen many times. The V gene is TRBV11-2, the J gene TRBJ2-1; D is possibly TRBD2 (5 bases). V lost 5 bases and J lost 12, with 17 bases in between. The CDR3 consists of 13 residues. The germline V gene has CDR1 SGHAT and CDR2 FQNNGV. The CDR3 nucleotides are TGTGCCAGCAGCCAGGACTGGCTGAGCTCGCAGTTCTTC. It codes for CASSQDWLSSQFF.

For this clonotype: A much larger clone lies one base from this, so it may be a read error. The chain employs TRBV7-2 and TRBJ1-4, with no clear D. The CDR3 totals 13 residues. CDR1 SGHTA and CDR2 FQGNSA come from the germline V gene. CDR3 in DNA: TGTGCCAGCAGCTTGTCGAGGTTGGAAAAACCGTTTTTT. It specifies CASSLSRLEKPFF.

Remarks on this clonotype: A much bigger clone sits one base away, suggesting this may be a read error. This chain joins TRBV27 and TRBJ2-7, with 7 positions matching TRBD1. Germline trimming cut 4 bases from V and 2 bases from J; bases unmatched to any gene: 8. Germline V gene sequence: CDR1 MNHEY, CDR2 SMNVEV (reference sequence). CDR3 size: 15 residues. CDR3 nucleotides: TGTGCCAGCAGTTCCCGGACAGGAAATCCCTACGAGCAGTACTTC. This codes for CASSSRTGNPYEQYF.

In nucleotides, the CDR3 is TGTGCCAGCTCACCACCGTTGGGCGGGAGCTACGAGCAGTACTTC. This encodes CASSPPLGGSYEQYF. V is TRBV18 and J is TRBJ2-7; 7 bases are a match to TRBD2. Unmatched junction bases numbered 5, after V lost 0 bases and J lost 3 bases. The CDR3 sequence is 15 residues long. Germline CDR1 reads KGHSH; CDR2 reads LQKENI.

The chain employs TRBV12-3 or TRBV12-4 and TRBJ2-3; D call uncertain. This CDR3 has 12 amino acids. Between the trimmed V and J ends, which lost 5 bases and 2 bases, there was a span of 5 bases. The CDR3 is CASSRTTDTQYF. The DNA for the CDR3 is TGTGCCAGCAGTAGAACCACAGATACGCAGTATTTT.

This clonotype has only a few counts. The chain links TRBV28 to TRBJ2-7; 9 positions match TRBD2. There are 13 residues in the CDR3. V shed 10 bases, J shed 3 bases, and the junction held 7 bases outside the gene matches. CDR1 MDHEN and CDR2 SYDVKM come from the germline V gene. The chain's CDR3 is CAILAGRNYEQYF. CDR3 nucleotide sequence: TGTGCCATCCTAGCGGGGCGAAACTACGAGCAGTACTTC.

This clonotype showed up many times. The J gene is TRBJ1-2, the V gene TRBV12-3 or TRBV12-4; TRBD1 aligns across 8 bases. The CDR3 sequence is 14 residues long. The ends lost 4 bases at V and 4 bases at J; junction bases unmatched: 5. CDR3 region: CASSSFRGLYGYTF. The CDR3 DNA is TGTGCCAGCAGTTCGTTCAGGGGGCTCTATGGCTACACCTTC.

This clonotype was seen at least ten times. The rearrangement uses TRBV20-1 and TRBJ2-1, with 12 nucleotides matching TRBD2. The CDR3 extends over 13 amino acids. Germline trimming cut 6 bases from V and 7 bases from J; bases unmatched to any gene: 4. Germline V gene lookup returns CDR1 DFQATT and CDR2 SNEGSKA (reference sequence). CDR3 residues: CSAPLAGGNEQFF. CDR3 nucleotides: TGCAGTGCGCCGCTAGCGGGAGGGAATGAGCAGTTCTTC.

This clonotype was counted ten times or more. The chain couples TRBV7-9 to TRBJ1-6; TRBD1 is a possible D gene (6 bases). The CDR3 totals 15 residues. Trimming took 5 bases from V and 5 from J, leaving 13 bases between them. Germline V lookup: CDR1 SEHNR, CDR2 FQNEAQ (reference sequence). The CDR3 loop is CASSQRDNHNSPLHF. As DNA, the CDR3 is TGTGCCAGCAGCCAACGGGACAACCATAATTCACCCCTCCACTTT.

Turning to this clonotype: One end of the junction varies from germline; a read error may be responsible. The chain has TRBV9 and TRBJ2-2; no reliable D call. CDR3 length equals 12 residues. Germline V lookup: CDR1 SGDLS, CDR2 YYNGEE. The CDR3 sequence is CASSLNTEELFF. CDR3 in DNA: TGTGCCAGCAGCTTGAACACCGAGGAGCTGTTTTTT.